This note documents a single T cell receptor (beta chain) sequence. Which antigen it targets is not known. No per-base quality is available; no much larger clone lies one base away. For the CD8 naive samples, CD45RO-negative cells were positively selected for CCR7, yielding a CD45RA+CCR7+ population from which TemRA cells were excluded. Donors were healthy HIV-negative adults with no recently reported acute infections or vaccinations. Every donor was a Caucasian adult living in Nashville, Tennessee, USA. Blood was obtained by leukapheresis, after which PBMCs were separated by Ficoll-Histopaque density gradient centrifugation and cryopreserved in liquid nitrogen vapor phase. Analytical flow cytometry was used to check the purity and quantity of every magnetically sorted T cell population. Each sorted fraction had its genomic DNA isolated and then quantified by UV absorbance on a Nanodrop 2000c. Its CDR3 holds 15 amino acids, cysteine through phenylalanine. Only CDR3 DNA is held: 45 bases, read in frame from base 1. The V and J ends are trimmed by 3 bases and 0 bases, leaving 12 bases between them. CDR1 and CDR2 (SGHVS, FQNEAQ) derive from the germline V gene.

This entry comes from a study of shared clonotypes between healthy human individuals (dated by TCRdb to the early 2020s). At the level of the whole study: The cohort comprised a couple of women and three men aged 18 to 49 years. For each donor, CD4 naive and CD4 memory were each run on three plates, CD8 naive on two plates, and CD8 memory on one plate. The study deeply sequenced blood TCR repertoires of about 5 healthy adults to estimate repertoire size and the extent of clonotype sharing between individuals. To increase sequencing depth and limit assay-specific biases, different laboratories used diverse techniques to prepare libraries and sequence TCR repertoires. Leukapheresis yielded between about 0.85 and 9.5 billion PBMCs per donor.

What the research found in general, with its limitations: Larger estimated clonotype richness was generally found for naive subsets than for memory subsets. Sampling was restricted to blood, and TCR repertoires in tissues likely differ from the TCR repertoires found in blood. Pairwise subsampling led to the expectation that sequencing depth would affect the degree of clonotype sharing among donors. Rarefaction of sorted-subset datasets indicated incomplete sequencing despite the large sequencing depth. The genetic and exposure-history diversity represented was limited by the small number of donors. Compared with non-shared clonotypes, clonotypes shared by all four sorted-subset donors had higher generation probabilities. When four donors were compared, the shared fraction of clonotypes was around 4.6% for naive CD4, about 4% for naive CD8, roughly 2.5% for memory CD4, and 0.35% to 0.5% for memory CD8.

Using the deep immunoSEQ assay, multiplex PCR amplified TCR CDR3 regions from genomic DNA. For each cell subset, the extracted genomic DNA was distributed evenly across all wells of several immunoSEQ 96-well plates, and each plate served as one replicate. For sorted subsets, around 200 ng genomic DNA, equal to tens of thousands of T cell genomes, was loaded into each replicate PCR. The purified libraries were quantified using a Qubit 3.0 fluorometer, sized with a Bioanalyzer 2100, and then quantified again using the KAPA Library Quantification kit. Each immunoSEQ 96-well plate was sequenced on its own single-read 150-cycle Illumina NextSeq 550 flow cell. Turning to the authors' computational methods: The immunoSEQ output contained only junctional sequences without quality scores, so filtering could not match that applied to full-length reads. Sequences were annotated with PyIR, a Python wrapper for IgBLAST v1.9, and V/J genes and CDR3 were assigned using IMGT germline references. Reads were removed for weak V/J assignments (E-value above 1e-6), missing CDR3, stop codons, out-of-frame junctions, or ambiguous translated residues. V3J clonotypes were defined as sequences sharing the same inferred V gene, J gene, and CDR3 amino acid sequence. Percentage overlap between repertoires was computed as shared unique clonotypes divided by the size of the smaller repertoire. Repertoire richness was assessed with RTK rarefaction, the Chao1 estimator, and Recon v2.1 estimates of unobserved clonotypes. OLGA was used to compute generation probabilities for all TCRbeta clonotypes that the gDNA method yielded from a few donors. TCRdb's version of the immuneACCESS table is confined to in-frame rearrangements and falls short of the full clone set. An unresolved V gene accounts for under half of the shortfall where checked; the remainder is of unknown origin. That table supplies the V and J calls and clone size; D and trimming were determined from the DNA. The table for this sample lists millions of clones; around 96% of them were counted only once. Approximately 1.2% of the sample is taken by the ten largest.

The receptor's source is a man between 18 and 29 years old in good health. The sample taken for sequencing was naive CD8+ T cells sorted from blood. Read against the paper, the sample's cell subset or site label means: CD45RA+CCR7+. The rearrangement combines TRBV7-8 with TRBJ2-7; a confident D gene designation cannot be given. The CDR3 region has the sequence CASSFLDSSSYEQYF. The sequenced DNA: TGTGCCAGCAGCTTTCTAGACTCGAGCTCCTACGAGCAGTACTTC.